The 12 T cell receptor beta chains presented below share a single source sample, sequenced in a study of shared clonotypes between healthy human individuals. Terminally differentiated effector memory CD45RA+ cells were left out of the naive CD8 fraction, which was CD45RO-negative and positively selected for CCR7. The repertoire was sequenced with immunoSEQ multiplex PCR; TCRdb's copy has only in-frame clones and lacks some. The sample lists roughly 650,000 clones; 95% to 96% were seen once. The source material was naive CD8+ T cells sorted from blood. The receptors here all came from a woman younger than 45 in good health.

The chain is built from TRBV7-9 and TRBJ2-7; 9 positions match TRBD2. Germline loops: CDR1 SEHNR, CDR2 FQNEAQ (reference sequence). J gave up 5 bases and V 5 bases, and 10 bases lay outside the gene matches. This CDR3 contains 15 residues. Here the CDR3 reads CASSASSGITHEQYF. The CDR3 coding sequence is TGTGCCAGCAGCGCCTCTAGCGGGATAACCCACGAGCAGTACTTC.

The V gene is TRBV5-4, the J gene TRBJ2-3; D perhaps matches TRBD1 (5 bases). The CDR3 is 14 residues long. V dropped 2 bases and J dropped 6 bases, with 13 bases sitting between them. The germline V gene has CDR1 SGHNT and CDR2 YYREEE (reference sequence). The CDR3, as DNA: TGTGCCAGCAGCTTCGGACAAGATGCGGATACGCAGTATTTT. Translated: CASSFGQDADTQYF.

This clone appeared once. In DNA form, the CDR3 reads TGTGCCAGCAGCTTAGATTCAGTGACCCAGTACTTC. Amino acid sequence: CASSLDSVTQYF. V usage is TRBV7-9 and J usage is TRBJ2-5; D is unresolved. The V gene's germline CDR1 is SEHNR and CDR2 FQNEAQ (reference sequence). The CDR3 runs 12 residues. V was clipped by 1 base and J by 7 bases, with 7 bases between them.

The chain is built from TRBV7-6 and TRBJ2-7; 7 nucleotides align to TRBD1. This CDR3 spans 16 amino acids. Germline values: CDR1 SGHVS, CDR2 FNYEAQ. Trimming cost V 1 base and J 3 bases; bases outside gene matches: 9. DNA of the CDR3: TGTGCCAGCAGCTTAGGCACCAGGGGGATGGTCTACGAGCAGTACTTC. Translating it yields CASSLGTRGMVYEQYF.

This chain links TRBV27 with TRBJ1-1; TRBD1 aligns across 7 bases. Germline V gene lookup returns CDR1 MNHEY and CDR2 SMNVEV (reference sequence). The CDR3 is 14 residues long. The junction had 3 bases not matched to a gene; V was cut back by 1 base and J by 4 bases. CDR3 amino acids: CASSLYRGVTEAFF. CDR3 sequence (DNA): TGTGCCAGCAGTTTATACAGGGGAGTCACTGAAGCTTTCTTT.

The chain combines TRBV2 with TRBJ2-7; D may be TRBD1 or TRBD2 (6 bases each). The CDR3 extends over 15 amino acids. V dropped 9 bases and J dropped 2 bases, with 20 bases sitting between them. Germline-derived CDR1 and CDR2 are SNHLY and FYNNEI. CDR3 loop: CASSRGDILAYEQYF. The CDR3 DNA reads as TGTGCCAGTTCGAGGGGGGACATCCTTGCCTACGAGCAGTACTTC. Using reference TRBV2 and TRBJ2-7 for the parts outside the CDR3, the full variable domain is EPEVTQTPSHQVTQMGQEVILRCVPISNHLYFYWYRQILGQKVEFLVSFYNNEISEKSEIFDDQFSVERPDGSNFTLKIRSTKLEDSAMYFCASSRGDILAYEQYFGPGTRLTVT.

The chain has TRBV9 and TRBJ2-4, with D hard to call. CDR1 and CDR2 (germline): SGDLS, YYNGEE. V gave up 0 bases and J gave up 0 bases, with 10 bases separating them. The CDR3 spans 16 residues. CDR3 in amino acids: CASSVGLDIAKNIQYF. The CDR3 DNA follows: TGTGCCAGCAGCGTAGGGCTAGACATAGCCAAAAACATTCAGTACTTC. Complete variable domain (other parts from reference TRBV9 and TRBJ2-4): DSGVTQTPKHLITATGQRVTLRCSPRSGDLSVYWYQQSLDQGLQFLIQYYNGEERAKGNILERFSAQQFPDLHSELNLSSLELGDSALYFCASSVGLDIAKNIQYFGAGTRLSVL.

V gene TRBV5-6 combines with J gene TRBJ2-1; 9 nucleotides line up with TRBD2. The CDR3 length is 14 residues. Germline lookup yields CDR1 SGHDT and CDR2 YYEEEE. V shed 4 bases, J shed 12 bases, and the junction held 11 bases outside the gene matches. For the CDR3, the DNA is TGTGCCAGCAGCACGACCGGGACTAGCCGAATGCAGTTCTTC. The encoded protein is CASSTTGTSRMQFF.

This chain links TRBV9 with TRBJ1-4; 8 positions match TRBD1. This CDR3 has 13 amino acids. Germline CDR1 and CDR2: SGDLS and YYNGEE. J gave up 7 bases and V 3 bases, and 2 bases lay outside the gene matches. Written as DNA, the CDR3 is TGTGCCAGCAGCGCAGGGGGCTTTGAAAAACTGTTTTTT. It codes for CASSAGGFEKLFF.

The gene calls are TRBV27 and TRBJ2-7; D not resolved. CDR1 and CDR2 from the germline V gene are MNHEY and SMNVEV (reference sequence). V was cut by 8 bases and J by 3 bases, with 17 bases left in between. The CDR3 runs to 14 residues. The CDR3 here is CASRSSGKSYEQYF. The CDR3 DNA reads TGTGCCAGCCGTTCAAGTGGAAAGAGCTACGAGCAGTACTTC.

The genes are TRBV5-1 and TRBJ2-3, with 7 bases that match TRBD2. The CDR3 runs to 15 residues. The germline V gene has CDR1 SGHRS and CDR2 YFSETQ. Trimming cost V 0 bases and J 2 bases; bases outside gene matches: 3. The DNA of the CDR3 is TGCGCCAGCAGCTTGGCGGCGGGAGACACAGATACGCAGTATTTT. Its translation is CASSLAAGDTDTQYF.

The chain joins TRBV5-1 to TRBJ2-2; D not resolved. Germline V gene data show CDR1 as SGHRS and CDR2 as YFSETQ. The CDR3 length is 14 residues. The germline V and J ends were trimmed by 4 bases and 4 bases, with 11 bases remaining between them. The chain's CDR3 is CASSLRQSTGELFF. CDR3 DNA: TGCGCCAGCAGCCTCAGACAATCCACCGGGGAGCTGTTTTTT.